Listed below are T cell receptor beta chains from one sample, sequenced in a study of a mutant IDH1 vaccine in newly diagnosed glioma. Their antigens are not known. Assay: immunoSEQ multiplex PCR; the TCRdb copy retains only in-frame clones and omits some. Of about 56,000 clones listed, about 90% were seen once; the top ten hold roughly 1.4%. Source: PBMCs, taken from a glioma patient whose treatment included an IDH1 peptide vaccine. These receptors were obtained from a man in his forties with glioma. The CDR3 runs from the conserved cysteine through the conserved F or W. Fields, in order: CDR3 DNA, CDR3 protein, clone size, CDR3 length, V gene, D gene, J gene. The D gene is left open where the match is weak. The size field is filled for only some rows; it gives once, few, many or a size class.

CDR3nt: TGTGCCAGCAGCAAATCAAAGGGCATCCACGAGCAGTACTTC
CDR3aa: CASSKSKGIHEQYF
abundance: few
len: 14
v_gene: TRBV21-1
d_gene: NA
j_gene: TRBJ2-7

CDR3nt: TGTGCCACCAGACCTTGGGGTCCAGAAAAACTGTTTTTT
CDR3aa: CATRPWGPEKLFF
abundance: NA
len: 13
v_gene: TRBV2
d_gene: NA
j_gene: TRBJ1-4

CDR3nt: TGTGCCAGCAGTGATGGAGTGGCGCATGGGGATAGCAATCAGCCCCAGCATTTT
CDR3aa: CASSDGVAHGDSNQPQHF
abundance: NA
len: 18
v_gene: TRBV2
d_gene: NA
j_gene: TRBJ1-5

CDR3nt: TGTGCCAGCAGCTTGCGGGCCGACTCTGGAAACACCATATATTTT
CDR3aa: CASSLRADSGNTIYF
abundance: NA
len: 15
v_gene: TRBV5-5
d_gene: NA
j_gene: TRBJ1-3

CDR3nt: TGTGCCAGCAGCGTAGGCTGGGGCTCCTACGAGCAGTACTTC
CDR3aa: CASSVGWGSYEQYF
abundance: NA
len: 14
v_gene: TRBV9
d_gene: NA
j_gene: TRBJ2-7

CDR3nt: TGTGCCAGCTCACGTGGGGGGAGTAGCAATCAGCCCCAGCATTTT
CDR3aa: CASSRGGSSNQPQHF
abundance: NA
len: 15
v_gene: TRBV18
d_gene: NA
j_gene: TRBJ1-5

CDR3nt: TGTGCCAGCTTCAGGGGCCACAACACTGAAGCTTTCTTT
CDR3aa: CASFRGHNTEAFF
abundance: few
len: 13
v_gene: TRBV6-5
d_gene: NA
j_gene: TRBJ1-1

CDR3nt: TGCAGCGTCGCTCGTTTAGATAACTATGGCTACACCTTC
CDR3aa: CSVARLDNYGYTF
abundance: NA
len: 13
v_gene: TRBV29-1
d_gene: NA
j_gene: TRBJ1-2

CDR3nt: TGTGCCAGCAGCCCCTGGACCCTTGAGACCCAGTACTTC
CDR3aa: CASSPWTLETQYF
abundance: NA
len: 13
v_gene: TRBV7-2
d_gene: NA
j_gene: TRBJ2-5

CDR3nt: TGTGCCAGCTCACCCCGAGGGGTAGCGGGAGCCCCCTTATCCTACGAGCAGTACTTC
CDR3aa: CASSPRGVAGAPLSYEQYF
abundance: NA
len: 19
v_gene: TRBV18
d_gene: TRBD2
j_gene: TRBJ2-7

CDR3nt: TGTGCCATCAGTGAGTCGATAGGGAGGGGCACTGAAGCTTTCTTT
CDR3aa: CAISESIGRGTEAFF
abundance: NA
len: 15
v_gene: TRBV10-3
d_gene: NA
j_gene: TRBJ1-1

CDR3nt: TGTGCCAGTAGTATACCATTGGGGGGGTATAAGGATCAGCCCCAGCATTTT
CDR3aa: CASSIPLGGYKDQPQHF
abundance: NA
len: 17
v_gene: TRBV19
d_gene: NA
j_gene: TRBJ1-5

CDR3nt: TGCGCCAGCAGCCCTCCTCAGCCGACTAGCGGGAGACACCGGGGAGCTGTTTTT
CDR3aa: CASSPPQPTSGRHRGAVF
abundance: NA
len: 18
v_gene: TRBV4-3
d_gene: TRBD2
j_gene: TRBJ2-2

CDR3nt: TGTGCCAGTAGTATAGATGTCGCGACAGGGGTCTACAATGAGCAGTTCTTC
CDR3aa: CASSIDVATGVYNEQFF
abundance: NA
len: 17
v_gene: TRBV19
d_gene: TRBD1
j_gene: TRBJ2-1

CDR3nt: TGTGCCAGCAGCGTTGGGGCAGGGGAAGAGACCCAGTACTTC
CDR3aa: CASSVGAGEETQYF
abundance: NA
len: 14
v_gene: TRBV9
d_gene: NA
j_gene: TRBJ2-5

CDR3nt: TGTGCCAGTAGAACCGCCCCTAGCGGGAGCTCCTACAATGAGCAGTTCTTC
CDR3aa: CASRTAPSGSSYNEQFF
abundance: NA
len: 17
v_gene: TRBV19
d_gene: TRBD2
j_gene: TRBJ2-1

CDR3nt: TGTGCCAGCAGCCCGCTCCCGGGACAGGGGACGACCTATGGCTACACCTTC
CDR3aa: CASSPLPGQGTTYGYTF
abundance: NA
len: 17
v_gene: TRBV21-1
d_gene: NA
j_gene: TRBJ1-2

CDR3nt: TGTGCCAGCAGCAAGGGACAGGGCGTAAAAGCTTTCTTT
CDR3aa: CASSKGQGVKAFF
abundance: NA
len: 13
v_gene: TRBV7-9
d_gene: TRBD1
j_gene: TRBJ1-1

CDR3nt: TGTGCCAGCACCTCAAGGACAGGGCAAGTAGGCGGGGAGCTGTTTTTT
CDR3aa: CASTSRTGQVGGELFF
abundance: NA
len: 16
v_gene: TRBV7-2
d_gene: TRBD1
j_gene: TRBJ2-2

CDR3nt: TGTGCCATCAGTGACGCAGGGATAGGCGAAAAACTGTTTTTT
CDR3aa: CAISDAGIGEKLFF
abundance: NA
len: 14
v_gene: TRBV10-3
d_gene: NA
j_gene: TRBJ1-4

CDR3nt: TGCGCCAGCAGCCAAGTTGGGGGACTAGCCTACGAGCAGTACTTC
CDR3aa: CASSQVGGLAYEQYF
abundance: NA
len: 15
v_gene: TRBV4-1
d_gene: TRBD2
j_gene: TRBJ2-7

CDR3nt: TGTGCCAGCAGCTTGGTGGGTGGAGAGACCCAGTACTTC
CDR3aa: CASSLVGGETQYF
abundance: NA
len: 13
v_gene: TRBV5-8
d_gene: NA
j_gene: TRBJ2-5

CDR3nt: TGCGCCAGCAGCCAAGCCGAAGAAAGGGCGACTAATGAAAAACTGTTTTTT
CDR3aa: CASSQAEERATNEKLFF
abundance: once
len: 17
v_gene: TRBV4-1
d_gene: NA
j_gene: TRBJ1-4

CDR3nt: TGTGCCAGCAGTGAAGAAAGCCGATACGAGCAGTACTTC
CDR3aa: CASSEESRYEQYF
abundance: NA
len: 13
v_gene: TRBV2
d_gene: NA
j_gene: TRBJ2-7

CDR3nt: TGTGCCAGCAGCGGACGTAGGATGGGTGTAGATACGCAGTATTTT
CDR3aa: CASSGRRMGVDTQYF
abundance: NA
len: 15
v_gene: TRBV9
d_gene: NA
j_gene: TRBJ2-3

CDR3nt: TGTGCCAGCAGCGTAGATGCCGCCCAGTACTTC
CDR3aa: CASSVDAAQYF
abundance: NA
len: 11
v_gene: TRBV9
d_gene: NA
j_gene: TRBJ2-4

CDR3nt: TGTGCCATCAGTGAGGACAATCGAAACACCATATATTTT
CDR3aa: CAISEDNRNTIYF
abundance: few
len: 13
v_gene: TRBV10-3
d_gene: NA
j_gene: TRBJ1-3

CDR3nt: TGTGCCAGCAGCGGTGATGGGTGGACCCAGTACTTC
CDR3aa: CASSGDGWTQYF
abundance: NA
len: 12
v_gene: TRBV9
d_gene: NA
j_gene: TRBJ2-5

CDR3nt: TGCGCCAGCAGCTTGGTTCCGGACTTGGCAGAGCAGTACTTC
CDR3aa: CASSLVPDLAEQYF
abundance: NA
len: 14
v_gene: TRBV5-1
d_gene: NA
j_gene: TRBJ2-7

CDR3nt: TGTGCCAGCGGGACAGGGGGGGCCTACGAGCAGTACTTC
CDR3aa: CASGTGGAYEQYF
abundance: NA
len: 13
v_gene: TRBV6-1
d_gene: TRBD1
j_gene: TRBJ2-7

CDR3nt: TGCGCCAGCAGCCCAGGGACAGGGGGATACCAAGAGACCCAGTACTTC
CDR3aa: CASSPGTGGYQETQYF
abundance: NA
len: 16
v_gene: TRBV5-1
d_gene: TRBD1
j_gene: TRBJ2-5

CDR3nt: TGTGCCAGCAGCTTGGGGGCCGCACCAAACTCCAATACGCAGTATTTT
CDR3aa: CASSLGAAPNSNTQYF
abundance: NA
len: 16
v_gene: TRBV5-8
d_gene: NA
j_gene: TRBJ2-3

CDR3nt: TGTGCCAGCAGTTTGGCGAGAGCTCACGAGCAGTACTTC
CDR3aa: CASSLARAHEQYF
abundance: NA
len: 13
v_gene: TRBV27
d_gene: NA
j_gene: TRBJ2-7

CDR3nt: TGTGCCAGAAGCTTTAGGGCAGGGGGACCTCAAGGGGAGCAGTACTTC
CDR3aa: CARSFRAGGPQGEQYF
abundance: NA
len: 16
v_gene: TRBV5-3
d_gene: TRBD1
j_gene: TRBJ2-7

CDR3nt: TGTGCCAGCAGTTCCGCTAGCGGGACCTACGAGCAGTACTTC
CDR3aa: CASSSASGTYEQYF
abundance: NA
len: 14
v_gene: TRBV6-5
d_gene: TRBD2
j_gene: TRBJ2-7

CDR3nt: TGTGCCAGCAGTTCCGCAGGGGAAGCTAACTATGGCTACACCTTC
CDR3aa: CASSSAGEANYGYTF
abundance: NA
len: 15
v_gene: TRBV28
d_gene: NA
j_gene: TRBJ1-2

CDR3nt: TGTGCCAGCAGTTACGACAGCCTATTAGGGCAGCCCCAGCATTTT
CDR3aa: CASSYDSLLGQPQHF
abundance: NA
len: 15
v_gene: TRBV6-5
d_gene: NA
j_gene: TRBJ1-5

CDR3nt: TGCGCCAGCAGAGATCCGGGACAGGGGGGAAGGGAGCTGTTTTTT
CDR3aa: CASRDPGQGGRELFF
abundance: NA
len: 15
v_gene: TRBV5-1
d_gene: TRBD1
j_gene: TRBJ2-2

CDR3nt: TGTGCCAGCAGCTTGGGAGAATCTGGAAACACCATATATTTT
CDR3aa: CASSLGESGNTIYF
abundance: NA
len: 14
v_gene: TRBV5-4
d_gene: NA
j_gene: TRBJ1-3

CDR3nt: TGTGCCAGCAGTGAAAGAGCGAATAGTTTCTACGAGCAGTACTTC
CDR3aa: CASSERANSFYEQYF
abundance: NA
len: 15
v_gene: TRBV2
d_gene: NA
j_gene: TRBJ2-7

CDR3nt: TGTGCCAGCAGCCGGTGGGGCAACCTCGCGCAGTACTTC
CDR3aa: CASSRWGNLAQYF
abundance: NA
len: 13
v_gene: TRBV13
d_gene: NA
j_gene: TRBJ2-7

CDR3nt: TGCGCCAGCAGCCAAGATTCGGGGGGGCGTCCTTCGGAGACCCAGTACTTC
CDR3aa: CASSQDSGGRPSETQYF
abundance: NA
len: 17
v_gene: TRBV4-3
d_gene: TRBD2
j_gene: TRBJ2-5

CDR3nt: TGCGCCAGCAGCCAAGCTACGCGTTTTGAAGCTTTCTTT
CDR3aa: CASSQATRFEAFF
abundance: NA
len: 13
v_gene: TRBV4-1
d_gene: NA
j_gene: TRBJ1-1

CDR3nt: TGTGCCAGCAGCCCACCGACTAGCGGGAGTGTATATGAGCAGTTCTTC
CDR3aa: CASSPPTSGSVYEQFF
abundance: NA
len: 16
v_gene: TRBV7-2
d_gene: TRBD2
j_gene: TRBJ2-1

CDR3nt: TGTGCCAGCAGTCGAGGGTACGAGCAGTACTTC
CDR3aa: CASSRGYEQYF
abundance: NA
len: 11
v_gene: TRBV6-6
d_gene: NA
j_gene: TRBJ2-7

CDR3nt: TGTGCCAGCAGCTTGGAAGGAATGGGGTACGAGCAGTACTTC
CDR3aa: CASSLEGMGYEQYF
abundance: once
len: 14
v_gene: TRBV5-6
d_gene: NA
j_gene: TRBJ2-7

CDR3nt: TGTGCCAGCAGCTCCCCCGACAGGGAAGAGACCCAGTACTTC
CDR3aa: CASSSPDREETQYF
abundance: NA
len: 14
v_gene: TRBV28
d_gene: TRBD1
j_gene: TRBJ2-5

CDR3nt: TGTGCCATCAGTGACCCCCTCAAGGACAGGACGGGTGGCTACACCTTC
CDR3aa: CAISDPLKDRTGGYTF
abundance: NA
len: 16
v_gene: TRBV10-3
d_gene: TRBD1
j_gene: TRBJ1-2

CDR3nt: TGTGCCAGTAGTGGGACAGGGTACGAGCAGTACTTC
CDR3aa: CASSGTGYEQYF
abundance: NA
len: 12
v_gene: TRBV19
d_gene: TRBD1
j_gene: TRBJ2-7

CDR3nt: TGTGCCACCGGGGGGGGTGGCTCCTACAATGAGCAGTTCTTC
CDR3aa: CATGGGGSYNEQFF
abundance: NA
len: 14
v_gene: TRBV15
d_gene: TRBD2
j_gene: TRBJ2-1

CDR3nt: TGCAGTGCTAGACTAGATCACGAGCAGTACTTC
CDR3aa: CSARLDHEQYF
abundance: NA
len: 11
v_gene: TRBV20-1
d_gene: NA
j_gene: TRBJ2-7

CDR3nt: TGTGCCAGCAGCTTGTTTAGCGGGATCAACACCGGGGAGCTGTTTTTT
CDR3aa: CASSLFSGINTGELFF
abundance: NA
len: 16
v_gene: TRBV5-4
d_gene: TRBD2
j_gene: TRBJ2-2

CDR3nt: TGTGCCAGCAGCGACCGGGACAGGGCTCGGGACGAGCAGTACTTC
CDR3aa: CASSDRDRARDEQYF
abundance: NA
len: 15
v_gene: TRBV9
d_gene: TRBD1
j_gene: TRBJ2-7

CDR3nt: TGTGCCAGCAGACCAACTAGCGGGAGCCCCCAAGAGACCCAGTACTTC
CDR3aa: CASRPTSGSPQETQYF
abundance: NA
len: 16
v_gene: TRBV7-9
d_gene: TRBD2
j_gene: TRBJ2-5

CDR3nt: TGTGCCAGCAGCGCCGGGGGGATCAGCTACGAGCAGTACTTC
CDR3aa: CASSAGGISYEQYF
abundance: NA
len: 14
v_gene: TRBV7-2
d_gene: TRBD2
j_gene: TRBJ2-7

CDR3nt: TGCGCCAGCAGCTTGTCATCGCTCGATGAGCAGTTCTTC
CDR3aa: CASSLSSLDEQFF
abundance: few
len: 13
v_gene: TRBV5-1
d_gene: NA
j_gene: TRBJ2-1

CDR3nt: TGTGCCAGCAGCCAAGATAGCCTAGCGGGGGTCTACCGTCCCGGGGAGCTGTTTTTT
CDR3aa: CASSQDSLAGVYRPGELFF
abundance: NA
len: 19
v_gene: TRBV4-2
d_gene: TRBD2
j_gene: TRBJ2-2

CDR3nt: TGTGCCAGCAGCCCCTGGACTAGCGTCGCCGAGCAGTACTTC
CDR3aa: CASSPWTSVAEQYF
abundance: NA
len: 14
v_gene: TRBV7-2
d_gene: TRBD2
j_gene: TRBJ2-7

CDR3nt: TGTGCCACCAGCAGAGATCTGCCGGGGCTTTCCTACGAGCAGTACTTC
CDR3aa: CATSRDLPGLSYEQYF
abundance: NA
len: 16
v_gene: TRBV15
d_gene: NA
j_gene: TRBJ2-7

CDR3nt: TGTGCCATCAGTGGTGGCGGGAGGGCCGGGAGCTCCTACAATGAGCAGTTCTTC
CDR3aa: CAISGGGRAGSSYNEQFF
abundance: NA
len: 18
v_gene: TRBV10-3
d_gene: TRBD2
j_gene: TRBJ2-1